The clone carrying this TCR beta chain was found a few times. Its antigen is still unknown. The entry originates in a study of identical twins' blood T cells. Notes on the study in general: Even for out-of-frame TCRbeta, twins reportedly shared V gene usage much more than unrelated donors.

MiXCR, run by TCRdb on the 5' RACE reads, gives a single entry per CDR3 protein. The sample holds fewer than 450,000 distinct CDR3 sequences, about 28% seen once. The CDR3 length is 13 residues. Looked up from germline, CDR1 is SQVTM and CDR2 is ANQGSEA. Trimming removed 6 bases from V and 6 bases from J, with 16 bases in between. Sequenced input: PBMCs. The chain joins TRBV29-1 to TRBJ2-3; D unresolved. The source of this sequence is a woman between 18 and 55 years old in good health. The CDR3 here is CSVPKGRVDTQYF. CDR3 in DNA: TGCAGCGTCCCGAAGGGCCGGGTGGATACGCAGTATTTT.